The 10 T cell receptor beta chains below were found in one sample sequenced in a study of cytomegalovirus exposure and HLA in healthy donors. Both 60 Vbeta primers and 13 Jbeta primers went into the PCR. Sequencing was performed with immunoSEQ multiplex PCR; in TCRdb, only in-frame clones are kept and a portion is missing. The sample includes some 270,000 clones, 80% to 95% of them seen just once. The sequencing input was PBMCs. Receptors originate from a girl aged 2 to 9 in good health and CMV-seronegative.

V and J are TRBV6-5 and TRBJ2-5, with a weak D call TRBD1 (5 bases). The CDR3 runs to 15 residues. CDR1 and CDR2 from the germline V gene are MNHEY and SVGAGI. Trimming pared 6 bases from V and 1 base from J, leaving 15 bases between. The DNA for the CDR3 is TGTGCCAGCAGCCGGCAAGCAGGGTTCCAAGAGACCCAGTACTTC. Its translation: CASSRQAGFQETQYF.

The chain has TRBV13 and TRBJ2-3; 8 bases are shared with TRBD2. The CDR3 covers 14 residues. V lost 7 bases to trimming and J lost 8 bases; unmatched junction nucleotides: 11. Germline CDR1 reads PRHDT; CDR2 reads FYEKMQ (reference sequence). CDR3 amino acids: CASTRRGAAGTQYF. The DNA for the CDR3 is TGTGCCAGCACACGGCGGGGGGCCGCCGGTACGCAGTATTTT.

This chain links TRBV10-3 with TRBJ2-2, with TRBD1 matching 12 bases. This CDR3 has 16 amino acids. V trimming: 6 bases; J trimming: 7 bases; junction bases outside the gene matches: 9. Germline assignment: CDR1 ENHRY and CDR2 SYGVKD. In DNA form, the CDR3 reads TGTGCCATCAGGCCCCCGGGACAGGGGGCCGTCGGGGAGCTGTTTTTT. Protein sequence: CAIRPPGQGAVGELFF.

This CDR3 reads CASSKLAGAEEKLFF. The CDR3 DNA is TGTGCCAGCAGCAAACTAGCAGGGGCGGAGGAAAAACTGTTTTTT. The chain employs TRBV21-1 and TRBJ1-4; no check of the table's D call, TRBD1, against the DNA was made. TRBV21-1 is a pseudogene segment. The CDR3 is 15 residues long.

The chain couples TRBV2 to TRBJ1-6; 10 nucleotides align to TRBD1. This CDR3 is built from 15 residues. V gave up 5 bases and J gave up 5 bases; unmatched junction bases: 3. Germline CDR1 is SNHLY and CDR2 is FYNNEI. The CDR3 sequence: CASSPGTGDNSPLHF. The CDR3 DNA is TGTGCCAGCAGTCCCGGGACAGGGGATAATTCACCCCTCCACTTT. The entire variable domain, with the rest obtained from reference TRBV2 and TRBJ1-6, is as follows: EPEVTQTPSHQVTQMGQEVILRCVPISNHLYFYWYRQILGQKVEFLVSFYNNEISEKSEIFDDQFSVERPDGSNFTLKIRSTKLEDSAMYFCASSPGTGDNSPLHFGNGTRLTVT.

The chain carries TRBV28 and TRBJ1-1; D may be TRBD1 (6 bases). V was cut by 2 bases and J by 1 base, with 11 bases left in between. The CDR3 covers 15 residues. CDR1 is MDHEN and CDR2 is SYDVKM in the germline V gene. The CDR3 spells CASSLTGIGNTEAFF. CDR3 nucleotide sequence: TGTGCCAGCAGTTTAACAGGGATTGGGAACACTGAAGCTTTCTTT.

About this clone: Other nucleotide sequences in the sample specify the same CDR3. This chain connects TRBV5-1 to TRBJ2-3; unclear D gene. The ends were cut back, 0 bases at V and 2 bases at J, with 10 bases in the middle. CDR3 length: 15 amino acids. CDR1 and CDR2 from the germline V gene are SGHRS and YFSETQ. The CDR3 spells CASSLGLASTDTQYF. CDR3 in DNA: TGCGCCAGCAGCTTGGGGTTAGCATCCACAGATACGCAGTATTTT.

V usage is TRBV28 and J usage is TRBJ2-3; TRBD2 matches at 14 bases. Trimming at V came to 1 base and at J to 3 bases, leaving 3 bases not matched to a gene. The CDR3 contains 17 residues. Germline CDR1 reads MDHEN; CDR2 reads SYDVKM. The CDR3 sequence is CASSLLRLAGGTDTQYF. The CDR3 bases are TGTGCCAGCAGTTTATTAAGACTAGCGGGGGGGACAGATACGCAGTATTTT.

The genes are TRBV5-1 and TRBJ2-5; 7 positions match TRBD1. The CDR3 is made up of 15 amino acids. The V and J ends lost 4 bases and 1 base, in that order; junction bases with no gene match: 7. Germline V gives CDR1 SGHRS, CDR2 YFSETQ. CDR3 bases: TGCGCCAGCAGCGGGGGACAGCTAAGCCAAGAGACCCAGTACTTC. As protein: CASSGGQLSQETQYF.

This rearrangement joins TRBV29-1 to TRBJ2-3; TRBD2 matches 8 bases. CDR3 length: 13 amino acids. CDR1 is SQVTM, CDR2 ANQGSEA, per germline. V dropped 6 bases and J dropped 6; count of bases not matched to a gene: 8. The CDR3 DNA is TGCAGCGTGATAGCGGGACTCAGGGATACGCAGTATTTT. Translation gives CSVIAGLRDTQYF.